Sequencing of this T cell receptor beta chain was carried out in a study of human T cells and chemical hapten exposure. Study context: Recorded diagnoses among the mostly female patients were alopecia areata, totalis or universalis.

Time point indicated: patch test 3, about 24 weeks after DPC sensitization. The treatment is: therapeutic diphenylcyclopropenone sensitization with weekly scalp DPC. Each donor was an alopecia patient between 18 and 70 years of age who qualified for DPC. The sample holds many counts of this clonotype. The CDR3 length is 14 residues. Germline V CDR1 and CDR2: MGHRA, YSYEKL. V was clipped by 4 bases and J by 9 bases; unmatched bases: 8. As handled by the study authors: Samples held a median of approximately 96,000 TCRs, range about 23,224–750,000. A single record per CDR3 protein comes from TCRdb applying MiXCR to the RACE reads. The V and J calls and clone size come from TCRdb's table, not from the authors' own analysis. This sample yields about 120,000 distinct CDR3 sequences, of which about 11% are seen a single time; approximately 2.5% belongs to the top ten.

The chain uses TRBV4-1 and TRBJ2-1; 8 bases are shared with TRBD1. The TCR originated in a woman between 45 and 60 years old with alopecia areata. Some clones in this sample may be carry-over from other donors' samples. The specimen comprised whole blood, sampled in connection with sensitization to the hapten diphenylcyclopropenone (DPC). CDR3 bases: TGCGCCAGCAGCCCGCTGGACAGGGCTAGTGAGCAGTTCTTC. Translating gives CASSPLDRASEQFF.